This TCR beta chain is drawn from a study of blood T cells in healthy people across ages. Whole-study findings and limits: TCR beta diversity was tightly associated with the proportion of naive T cells.

The CDR3 totals 13 residues. In germline, CDR1 is MNHEY, CDR2 SMNVEV (reference sequence). This clonotype was detected once. Its antigen is not known. A read error may account for a junction end that differs from germline. A second PCR of roughly 7 to 11 cycles used a sample-barcoded 5' primer and a J-beta primer mix. TCRdb passed the 5' RACE reads through MiXCR, listing each CDR3 protein once. Altogether 750,000 or so distinct CDR3 sequences are present, 20% to 30% being singletons, with the ten largest covering 9.4%. These data also featured in a second study, about T cells of mothers and their children.

This chain connects TRBV27 to TRBJ2-1; the match to TRBD2 covers 9 bases. This clonotype was obtained from a boy younger than 18 in good health. The source material was blood. The CDR3 sequence: CASAGGPGGEHFF. The CDR3 DNA reads as TGTGCCAGTGCGGGAGGGCCCGGGGGTGAGCACTTCTTC.